This T cell receptor (beta chain) was retrieved from a study of blood T cells in healthy people across ages. Study results and limitations: With donor CMV status unknown, expanded clonotype changes were possibly confounded. Any conclusive comparison of naive versus antigen-experienced cells was prevented by using unsorted PBMCs. Naive T cell percentage strongly correlated with TCR beta diversity.

About this clonotype itself: What it binds is unknown.

Then a second PCR, running roughly 6 to 11 cycles, was carried out with a sample-barcoded 5' primer and a J-beta primer mix. Per-sample output comprised a minimum of 3 million paired-end reads containing CDR3. TCRdb re-called the 5' RACE reads with MiXCR, one entry per CDR3 protein. The repertoire consists of 1.5 million to 2 million distinct CDR3 sequences, with about two fifths occurring once and the leading ten covering more than 20%. Sample: blood. The sequence derives from a human donor in good health.

The CDR3 nucleotides read TGCGCCAGCAGCTTGTCTGTCCCTAGAGAGGAGACCCAGTACTTC. Translating gives CASSLSVPREETQYF. The gene calls are TRBV5-1 and TRBJ2-5; D ambiguous. Germline assignment: CDR1 SGHRS and CDR2 YFSETQ. The CDR3 consists of 15 residues. The ends were cut back, 1 base at V and 5 bases at J, with 15 bases in the middle.